The 20 T cell receptor beta chains reported below all come from one sample, sequenced in a study of PD-1 blockade in mismatch repair-deficient tumors. Profiling relied on immunoSEQ multiplex PCR, and the TCRdb table lists in-frame clones only, not all of them. The sample has 100,000 or so clones, 82% seen once. The material sequenced was peripheral blood, taken 30 to 36 weeks after starting pembrolizumab. The receptors were sampled from an adult with mismatch repair-deficient cancer.

The chain combines TRBV7-9 with TRBJ1-1, with no clear D. The CDR3 loop spans 13 amino acids. Trimming pared 0 bases from V and 7 bases from J, leaving 9 bases between. Germline values: CDR1 SEHNR, CDR2 FQNEAQ (reference sequence). The CDR3 reads CASSLAVNGEAFF. CDR3 coding DNA: TGTGCCAGCAGCTTAGCAGTGAACGGTGAAGCTTTCTTT.

CDR3 sequence reads: CASSEGAGGGELFF. CDR3 coding DNA: TGTGCCAGCAGTGAAGGGGCAGGTGGCGGGGAGCTGTTTTTT. The J gene is TRBJ2-2, the V gene TRBV25-1; TRBD1 is a possible D gene (5 bases). V was pared by 2 bases and J by 7 bases, with 11 bases between. Looked up from germline, CDR1 is MGHDK and CDR2 is SYGVNS. There are 14 residues in the CDR3.

The chain uses TRBV18 and TRBJ2-5; D ambiguous. Germline assignment: CDR1 KGHSH and CDR2 LQKENI. This CDR3 spans 12 amino acids. The germline V and J ends were trimmed by 3 bases and 2 bases, with 4 bases remaining between them. CDR3 DNA: TGTGCCAGCTCACCTCTGCAAGAGACCCAGTACTTC. This encodes CASSPLQETQYF. Supplemented by reference TRBV18 and TRBJ2-5, the full variable domain reads NAGVMQNPRHLVRRRGQEARLRCSPMKGHSHVYWYRQLPEEGLKFMVYLQKENIIDESGMPKERFSAEFPKEGPSILRIQQVVRGDSAAYFCASSPLQETQYFGPGTRLLVL.

This chain's CDR3 is CASSQPGAGTARFGYTF. The CDR3 DNA reads as TGCGCCAGCAGCCAACCCGGAGCCGGGACAGCCCGGTTTGGCTACACCTTC. This chain connects TRBV4-1 to TRBJ1-2; TRBD1 aligns across 7 bases. Trimming removed 2 bases from V and 7 bases from J; junction bases left unmatched: 16. CDR3 length equals 17 residues. Germline assignment: CDR1 MGHRA and CDR2 YSYEKL.

The chain carries TRBV2 and TRBJ2-7, with 9 bases lining up with TRBD1. Germline-derived CDR1 and CDR2 are SNHLY and FYNNEI. Trimming cost V 8 bases and J 4 bases; bases outside gene matches: 9. The CDR3 sequence is 14 residues long. CDR3 in amino acids: CASGIEQGAYEQYF. DNA of the CDR3: TGTGCCAGCGGAATAGAACAGGGGGCTTACGAGCAGTACTTC.

The V and J genes are TRBV30 and TRBJ2-1; weak D call: TRBD2 (5 bases). Trimming stripped 1 base from V and 0 bases from J, with 16 bases between. Germline lookup yields CDR1 GTSNPN and CDR2 SVGIG (reference sequence). There are 17 residues in the CDR3. CDR3 sequence: CAWSGNRGGSSYNEQFF. The CDR3 nucleotides read TGTGCCTGGAGTGGCAATCGCGGAGGAAGCTCCTACAATGAGCAGTTCTTC.

The chain uses TRBV11-3 and TRBJ1-1; D not certain. Germline CDR1 and CDR2: SGHNT and YENEEA. V lost 4 bases, J lost 7 bases, and 7 bases lay in between. This CDR3 region has 11 residues. DNA of the CDR3: TGTGCCAGCAGCTGGCGGGGTGAAGCTTTCTTT. Translating it yields CASSWRGEAFF.

The V and J genes are TRBV7-2 and TRBJ1-5; 7 bases match TRBD1. The V gene end was trimmed by 2 bases and the J gene end by 1 base; junction bases not matched to a gene: 2. The CDR3 sequence is 15 residues long. Germline V lookup: CDR1 SGHTA, CDR2 FQGNSA. The CDR3 DNA reads as TGTGCCAGCAGCTTACAGGGACAGAGCAATCAGCCCCAGCATTTT. This translates into CASSLQGQSNQPQHF.

J is TRBJ2-7 and V is TRBV6-5; D unresolved. V lost 6 bases and J lost 5, with 14 bases in between. Germline V lookup: CDR1 MNHEY, CDR2 SVGAGI. This CDR3 is built from 13 residues. CDR3 coding DNA: TGTGCCAGCAGCTCCCTAGGTAGAAACGAGCAGTACTTC. It is translated as CASSSLGRNEQYF.

J is TRBJ1-2 and V is TRBV18, with TRBD1 matching over 7 bases. The J segment lost 4 bases and the V segment lost 6 bases, leaving 8 bases of the junction unmatched. There are 14 residues in the CDR3. Germline CDR1 is KGHSH and CDR2 is LQKENI. As DNA, the CDR3 is TGTGCCAGCTCCGAAGGGACAGCGGTCTATGGCTACACCTTC. Protein: CASSEGTAVYGYTF. Full variable domain (rest looked up from reference TRBV18 and TRBJ1-2): NAGVMQNPRHLVRRRGQEARLRCSPMKGHSHVYWYRQLPEEGLKFMVYLQKENIIDESGMPKERFSAEFPKEGPSILRIQQVVRGDSAAYFCASSEGTAVYGYTFGSGTRLTVV.

The V call is TRBV25-1, the J call TRBJ2-7; 7 positions agree with TRBD1. The CDR3 contains 15 residues. V was pared by 6 bases and J by 6 bases, with 14 bases of the junction left unmatched. Germline loops: CDR1 MGHDK, CDR2 SYGVNS. The CDR3 spells CASRTNFRGLSEQYF. CDR3 in DNA: TGTGCCAGCAGGACGAACTTCAGGGGGTTAAGCGAGCAGTACTTC.

As DNA, the CDR3 is TGTGCCAGCACTCAAGGGTCCAACAGCTATGGCTACACCTTC. It specifies CASTQGSNSYGYTF. V gene TRBV6-5 combines with J gene TRBJ1-2; D is ambiguous. The CDR3 extends over 14 amino acids. Trimming cost V 7 bases and J 4 bases, with 16 bases left between them. Germline assignment: CDR1 MNHEY and CDR2 SVGAGI.

With regard to this clone: Other DNA sequences in the sample encode the same CDR3. The chain uses TRBV27 and TRBJ2-1; D gene ambiguous. The CDR3 totals 11 residues. Germline V gene data show CDR1 as MNHEY and CDR2 as SMNVEV (reference sequence). V lost 6 bases, J lost 4 bases, and 4 bases lay in between. CDR3 coding DNA: TGTGCCAGCAGGCGATACAATGAGCAGTTCTTC. This translates into CASRRYNEQFF.

This clone showed up just once. J is TRBJ2-5 and V is TRBV10-3; D is unclear. CDR1 is ENHRY, CDR2 SYGVKD, per germline. Trimming stripped 4 bases from V and 4 bases from J, with 13 bases between. The CDR3 length is 14 residues. DNA of the CDR3: TGTGCCATCAGTGGTAGCACAGTCGGAGAGACCCAGTACTTC. Its protein is CAISGSTVGETQYF.

This chain links TRBV6-5 with TRBJ1-5, with unresolved D. V dropped 5 bases and J dropped 8 bases, with 7 bases sitting between them. The CDR3 is 11 residues long. The germline V gene has CDR1 MNHEY and CDR2 SVGAGI. CDR3 region: CASSELEPQHF. The CDR3 nucleotides are TGTGCCAGCAGTGAATTAGAGCCCCAGCATTTT.

The rearrangement joins TRBV9 to TRBJ1-1; D is unresolved. Trimming stripped 0 bases from V and 4 bases from J, with 10 bases between. Germline V gives CDR1 SGDLS, CDR2 YYNGEE. The CDR3 spans 14 residues. This CDR3 is CASSVAMRGTEAFF. CDR3 nucleotides: TGTGCCAGCAGCGTAGCGATGCGCGGCACTGAAGCTTTCTTT. The complete variable domain, with remaining parts taken from reference TRBV9 and TRBJ1-1, reads DSGVTQTPKHLITATGQRVTLRCSPRSGDLSVYWYQQSLDQGLQFLIQYYNGEERAKGNILERFSAQQFPDLHSELNLSSLELGDSALYFCASSVAMRGTEAFFGQGTRLTVV.

V is TRBV11-3 and J is TRBJ2-1; D is ambiguous. The CDR3 has 14 amino acids. Looked up from germline, CDR1 is SGHNT and CDR2 is YENEEA. Trimming left V 2 bases short and J 4 bases short, with 9 bases between. The CDR3 nucleotides read TGTGCCAGCAGCTTAACTGACAATTACAATGAGCAGTTCTTC. This translates into CASSLTDNYNEQFF.

The J gene is TRBJ2-1, the V gene TRBV6-1; 10 bases are shared with TRBD2. Germline V CDR1 and CDR2: MNHNS, SASEGT. The CDR3 is made up of 15 amino acids. The ends lost 2 bases at V and 4 bases at J; junction bases unmatched: 2. The CDR3 DNA sequence: TGTGCCAGCAGTGAACTAGCGGGAGCATACAATGAGCAGTTCTTC. Translation gives CASSELAGAYNEQFF.

This clone appeared a few times. The gene calls are TRBV5-4 and TRBJ1-2; D uncertain. The germline V and J ends were trimmed by 0 bases and 8 bases, with 5 bases remaining between them. The CDR3 spans 11 residues. CDR1 is SGHNT and CDR2 is YYREEE in the germline V gene (reference sequence). The CDR3 is CASSLDYGYTF. CDR3 coding DNA: TGTGCCAGCAGCTTGGATTACGGCTACACCTTC.

The chain has TRBV11-1 and TRBJ2-7; weak D call: TRBD2 (6 bases). Germline V gives CDR1 SGHAT, CDR2 FQDESV (reference sequence). CDR3 length equals 15 residues. The ends were cut back, 2 bases at V and 2 bases at J, with 13 bases in the middle. The CDR3 coding sequence is TGTGCCAGCAGCTTAATGCGGGACTTTCCCTACGAGCAGTACTTC. Its translation is CASSLMRDFPYEQYF.